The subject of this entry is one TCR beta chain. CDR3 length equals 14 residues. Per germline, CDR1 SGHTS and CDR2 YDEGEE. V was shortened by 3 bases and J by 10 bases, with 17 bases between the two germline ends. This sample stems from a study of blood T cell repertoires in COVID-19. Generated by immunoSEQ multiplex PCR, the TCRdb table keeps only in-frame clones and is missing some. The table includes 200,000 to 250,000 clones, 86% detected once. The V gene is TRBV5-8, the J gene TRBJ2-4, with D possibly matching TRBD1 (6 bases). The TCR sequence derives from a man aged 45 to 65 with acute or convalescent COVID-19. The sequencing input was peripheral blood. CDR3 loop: CASSYRAQGAIQYF. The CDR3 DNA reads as TGTGCCAGCAGCTATCGCGCACAGGGTGCGATTCAGTACTTC.